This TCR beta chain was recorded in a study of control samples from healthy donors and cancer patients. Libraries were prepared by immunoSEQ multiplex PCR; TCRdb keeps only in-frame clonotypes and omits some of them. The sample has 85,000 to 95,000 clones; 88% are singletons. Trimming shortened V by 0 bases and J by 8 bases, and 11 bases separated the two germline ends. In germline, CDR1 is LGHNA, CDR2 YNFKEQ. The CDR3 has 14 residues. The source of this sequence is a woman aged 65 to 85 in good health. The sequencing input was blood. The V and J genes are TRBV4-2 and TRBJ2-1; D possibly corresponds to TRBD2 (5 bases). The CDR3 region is CASSQERAPDEQFF. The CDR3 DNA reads TGTGCCAGCAGCCAAGAGAGGGCCCCCGATGAGCAGTTCTTC.